The entry that follows covers one T cell receptor (beta chain) sequence. Its cognate antigen has yet to be identified. Base quality data are lacking; no much larger clone is found one base away. The data were obtained in a study of CD4 T cells in relation to SARS-CoV-2 and coronaviruses (dated by TCRdb to the early 2020s). A note on the overall study: In the ViraFEST assay, PBMCs were cultured with antigen for less than 11 days, after which TCR beta CDR3s were sequenced to identify clonal expansions specific to the antigen. The negative reference condition was either a culture with an HIV-1 Nef peptide pool or a culture with no peptide. Shared crossreactive spike epitopes were mapped to their HLA restriction using patient-derived lymphoblastoid cell lines. Memory CD4+ T cell crossreactivity between SARS-CoV-2 and common cold coronavirus spike proteins was assessed at the TCR clonotype level in the study. The Adaptive Biotechnologies TCR-sequencing kit was used to sequence samples from three pre-COVID donors and the naive versus memory experiments, while other data came from Illumina-based sequencing. Expansion assays from other donors in the study were sequenced with a different, Illumina-based TCR-beta assay.

CD4+ T cells from unexposed donors were collected before the COVID-19 pandemic (2011-2018). After around eleven days of culture, CD4+ T cells were isolated with the EasySep CD4+ T cell isolation kit. As cell numbers permitted, CD4+ T cells from unexposed donors were tested for reactivity to SARS-CoV-2 S and N and to four common cold coronavirus spike pools. PBMCs were cultured at around 2 million per well in IMDM supplemented with around 4.7% human AB serum and roughly 10 IU/ml IL-2. Half of the culture medium was replaced with fresh IL-2-containing medium on days 3 and 7. In general, every peptide culture condition was set up in three replicate wells. The leukapheresis product for the unexposed donors was obtained through commercial purchase. PBMCs were isolated from leukapheresis product or whole blood by Ficoll-Paque PLUS gradient centrifugation. The PBMCs went either fresh into the expansion assay or into cryopreservation at -140 degrees C. The QIAamp Micro DNA Kit was used to extract genomic DNA from the CD4+ T cells.

Paper-wide results and their limitations: Small numbers of patients and of tested TCRs limited the study. Crossreactivity analysis centred on spike protein, so crossreactivity against other viral proteins was not assessed. Crossreactive clones showed significantly weaker SARS-CoV-2-driven expansion than monoreactive clones, consistent with antigenic imprinting. About 65% of donors had memory CD4+ clonotypes that crossrecognized SARS-CoV-2 and at least one common cold coronavirus spike. No donor contributed both pre-pandemic and post-infection samples, which limited tracing the source of pre-existing responses.

The germline V gene gives CDR1 as MGHRA and CDR2 as YSYEKL. There are 16 amino acids in the CDR3, from cysteine to phenylalanine inclusive. The sequence is cut down to CDR3 DNA, 48 bases in frame from base 1. Trimming takes 0 bases off V and 6 bases off J; junction bases not matched to a gene: 5. Library preparation used the immunoSEQ multiplex PCR assay. The authors' pipeline ran thus. During preprocessing, nonproductive sequences were removed, along with CDR3s that did not begin with C, did not end with F or W, or were shorter than 7 amino acids. Antigen-specific clonotypes were called with the MANAFEST web app, based on expansion relative to reference and other culture wells. To be counted as positive, a clone had to show significant expansion compared with the reference culture, at an FDR below 0.05, in 2 of 3 replicate wells. A further requirement for positive clones was significant expansion compared with all other tandem wells, along with an odds ratio above 5. CDR3 homology was quantified as pairwise Levenshtein distance, calculated with the stringdist R package after three terminal residues were trimmed from each end. TCRdb obtained this table from immuneACCESS and retained in-frame rearrangements with V and J assigned. These tables miss some clones; where compared with another copy, unresolved V genes account for less than half of the shortfall, and the remainder is unexplained. V and J calls and clone size are as listed in that table; D and trimming were resolved from the DNA. The sample records tens of thousands of clones, roughly 80% of which are singletons. Together, the top ten hold 9.5% to 15% of the sample.

This TCR was sampled from a human donor in good health. Sequencing was performed on CD4+ T cells from PBMCs, cultured in vitro. The chain employs TRBV4-1 and TRBJ2-1; TRBD2 fits 10 bases in the junction. CDR3 protein: CASSQDSSGRANEQFF. The base sequence is TGCGCCAGCAGCCAAGATTCCAGCGGGAGGGCCAATGAGCAGTTCTTC.